The sequence of this T cell receptor beta chain was determined in a study of OX40 agonist ivuxolimab in advanced cancers. On the study more broadly: Partial responses were observed in three patients, of whom one had hepatocellular carcinoma and two had cutaneous melanoma.

With regard to this clone: Its target is unknown.

The assay was immunoSEQ multiplex PCR, and TCRdb's table has in-frame clones only and misses some. Of approximately 98,000 clones in the sample, more than 85% are singletons; the top ten hold approximately 0.69%. Trimming pared 4 bases from V and 0 bases from J, leaving 7 bases between. The CDR3 covers 13 residues. Per germline, CDR1 SGHRS and CDR2 YFSETQ. Study-level points and caveats: Expanded clones were, on average, more numerous in CD8+ T cells than in CD4+.

The rearrangement links TRBV5-1 to TRBJ1-2; D possibly corresponds to TRBD1 (5 bases). The sequences come from CD4+ or CD8+ T cells sorted from blood, collected in a trial of the OX40 agonist ivuxolimab. The clonotype was recovered from an adult with an advanced solid tumor such as melanoma, head and neck, liver or kidney cancer. The CDR3, as DNA: TGCGCCAGCAGCCGGGACGCTAACTATGGCTACACCTTC. Its translation is CASSRDANYGYTF.